This TCR beta chain was observed in a study of T cell responses to AZD1222 COVID-19 vaccine. Data came from immunoSEQ multiplex PCR; TCRdb stores just in-frame clones and leaves some out. The sample lists roughly 140,000 clones; 85% to 90% were seen once. Study outcomes and limitations: Donor demographics were predominantly white British with a female majority; clonal diversity may be underestimated. When two AZD1222 doses had been given, Spike-specific TCR breadth and depth rose. No day 14 peak samples; only post-peak repertoires were characterized. Spike-wide vaccine-associated CD4 TCRs dominated at 160-218 and 743-854.

This CDR3 is 15 amino acids long. Looked up from germline, CDR1 is SGHKS and CDR2 is YYEKEE (reference sequence). V was pared by 1 base and J by 6 bases, with 9 bases of the junction left unmatched. Remarks on this clone: Antigen specificity is unknown.

V and J are TRBV5-5 and TRBJ1-1; 7 bases are a match to TRBD1. This clonotype was obtained from an adult in good health. The material was peripheral blood, obtained on day 0 of AZD1222 vaccination. The CDR3 DNA follows: TGTGCCAGCAGCTTGTATGTGACAGGGTTGTCTGAAGCTTTCTTT. Translation gives CASSLYVTGLSEAFF.